This T cell receptor beta chain originates from a study of cytomegalovirus exposure and HLA in healthy donors. In germline, CDR1 is SGHNT, CDR2 YENEEA. CDR3 length equals 17 residues. V was clipped by 0 bases and J by 3 bases, with 16 bases between them. With 60 Vbeta and 13 Jbeta primers, the PCR was carried out. Clones were read by immunoSEQ multiplex PCR, and TCRdb kept only the in-frame ones, dropping some. Found here are about 150,000 clones, 60% to 85% of them singletons; the top ten hold roughly 4.2%. The sequenced sample consisted of PBMCs. The sequence was obtained from a woman between 40 and 55 years old in good health and CMV-seronegative. The chain links TRBV11-3 to TRBJ2-3; maybe TRBD2 (5 bases). CDR3 residues: CASSLDHLWRRTDTQYF. The CDR3 nucleotides read TGTGCCAGCAGCTTAGATCACTTGTGGAGGCGGACAGATACGCAGTATTTT.